One and the same sample provided the 20 T cell receptor beta chains below, sequenced in a study of a mutant IDH1 vaccine in newly diagnosed glioma. Sample time point: week 5, during vaccination. A single vaccine dose contained 300 ug of mutant IDH1 20-mer peptide, and topical imiquimod was used with it. Their cognate antigens are unknown. Assay used: immunoSEQ multiplex PCR; TCRdb lists only in-frame clones, some missing. The profile shows roughly 54,000 clones, about 80% of them singletons. The sample here was PBMCs, taken from a glioma patient whose treatment included an IDH1 peptide vaccine. These receptors were collected from a man younger than 40 with glioma.

The chain carries TRBV18 and TRBJ1-2; D gene uncertain. CDR1 is KGHSH and CDR2 is LQKENI in the germline V gene. The CDR3 is made up of 22 amino acids. Trimming stripped 2 bases from V and 0 bases from J, with 31 bases between. CDR3 amino acids: CASSPGPPRGPHAGWANYGYTF. The DNA for the CDR3 is TGTGCCAGCTCACCAGGGCCCCCCCGCGGGCCTCACGCGGGGTGGGCTAACTATGGCTACACCTTC.

As DNA, the CDR3 is TGTGCCAGCAGCTTCCTAGTAGGGTGGAAGGATCAGCCCCAGCATTTT. It yields the protein CASSFLVGWKDQPQHF. The chain has TRBV5-8 and TRBJ1-5; no definite D call. The germline gives CDR1 SGHTS, CDR2 YDEGEE. This CDR3 region has 16 residues. Trimming took off 2 bases at V and 5 bases at J, with 17 bases between the two ends.

V is TRBV11-1 and J is TRBJ2-5, with 11 bases matching TRBD1. Germline assignment: CDR1 SGHAT and CDR2 FQDESV (reference sequence). The CDR3 has 14 residues. V shed 5 bases, J shed 8 bases, and the junction held 7 bases outside the gene matches. The CDR3: CASSPPGQGVTQYF. The CDR3 nucleotides read TGTGCCAGCAGCCCGCCGGGACAGGGGGTTACCCAGTACTTC.

This clone was observed a few times. The chain links TRBV4-1 to TRBJ1-4; 9 positions match TRBD1. J was trimmed by 0 bases and V by 4 bases; bases with no gene match: 9. This CDR3 contains 18 residues. Germline V gives CDR1 MGHRA, CDR2 YSYEKL. CDR3 in DNA: TGCGCCAGCAGCCTCAGGACAGGGGAATTTGCAACTAATGAAAAACTGTTTTTT. The encoded protein is CASSLRTGEFATNEKLFF.

CDR3 region: CASSRDQDEGYGYTF. The CDR3 nucleotides are TGTGCCAGCAGCCGCGATCAGGATGAAGGCTATGGCTACACCTTC. This chain connects TRBV6-1 to TRBJ1-2, with D unclear. V lost 6 bases and J 4 bases, leaving 18 bases between the germline ends. Germline CDR1 and CDR2: MNHNS and SASEGT. The CDR3 totals 15 residues.

The CDR3 protein is CASSLDSGGFHEQFF. DNA for the CDR3: TGTGCCAGCAGCTTAGATAGCGGGGGGTTTCATGAGCAGTTCTTC. The chain uses TRBV11-2 and TRBJ2-1, with TRBD2 matching 10 bases. V shed 0 bases, J shed 8 bases, and the junction held 4 bases outside the gene matches. This CDR3 is built from 15 residues. Germline V gene sequence: CDR1 SGHAT, CDR2 FQNNGV.

This sequence joins TRBV5-1 and TRBJ2-7; D is perhaps TRBD2 (5 bases). The length of the CDR3 is 15 residues. From germline, CDR1 is SGHRS and CDR2 YFSETQ. Trimming shortened V by 2 bases and J by 0 bases, and 12 bases separated the two germline ends. The CDR3 protein is CASSFEGLSSYEQYF. CDR3 DNA: TGCGCCAGCAGCTTTGAGGGATTGAGCTCCTACGAGCAGTACTTC.

J is TRBJ2-5 and V is TRBV7-2, with TRBD1 matching over 10 bases. Losses at the gene ends were 5 bases for V and 4 bases for J; bases not matched to a gene: 7. The length of the CDR3 is 15 residues. Germline lookup yields CDR1 SGHTA and CDR2 FQGNSA. DNA of the CDR3: TGTGCCAGCAGCAACTTCGGGACAGGGGCAGAGACCCAGTACTTC. This sequence encodes CASSNFGTGAETQYF.

The J gene is TRBJ2-7, the V gene TRBV30, with unresolved D. Trimming shortened V by 2 bases and J by 4 bases, and 9 bases separated the two germline ends. CDR1 and CDR2 (germline): GTSNPN, SVGIG (reference sequence). The length of the CDR3 is 12 residues. DNA of the CDR3: TGTGCCTGGAGTCCGATGACGTACGAGCAGTACTTC. Translated, it gives CAWSPMTYEQYF.

This chain joins TRBV19 and TRBJ1-5; TRBD1 matches 10 bases. CDR3 length: 19 residues. Germline CDR1 and CDR2: LNHDA and SQIVND (reference sequence). V dropped 3 bases and J dropped 0; count of bases not matched to a gene: 11. The CDR3 DNA reads as TGTGCCAGTAGTATCCGGGACAGGGGACACGGGTATAGCAATCAGCCCCAGCATTTT. The encoded protein is CASSIRDRGHGYSNQPQHF.

The V call is TRBV5-6, the J call TRBJ2-7; possible D gene TRBD2, 5 bases. Germline-derived CDR1 and CDR2 are SGHDT and YYEEEE. Trimming took 4 bases from V and 3 from J, leaving 11 bases between them. The CDR3 length is 13 residues. As DNA, the CDR3 is TGTGCCAGCAGCCTAACGGGGTTCTACGAGCAGTACTTC. It codes for CASSLTGFYEQYF.

The rearrangement links TRBV2 to TRBJ1-2, with D perhaps matching TRBD1 (6 bases). The V gene's germline CDR1 is SNHLY and CDR2 FYNNEI. This CDR3 region has 13 residues. Trimming stripped 6 bases from V and 10 bases from J, with 18 bases between. CDR3 in amino acids: CASRDLNDRIYTF. For the CDR3, the DNA is TGTGCCAGCAGGGATCTTAATGACAGGATCTACACCTTC.

The chain recombines TRBV27 with TRBJ2-6, with D perhaps TRBD1 (6 bases). CDR1 and CDR2 (germline): MNHEY, SMNVEV (reference sequence). Trimming left V 3 bases short and J 0 bases short, with 9 bases between. This CDR3 comprises 16 residues. CDR3 amino acids: CASSFAGVSGANVLTF. The CDR3 nucleotides read TGTGCCAGCAGTTTTGCAGGGGTCTCTGGGGCCAACGTCCTGACTTTC.

The chain links TRBV18 to TRBJ2-5; D unresolved. Germline loops: CDR1 KGHSH, CDR2 LQKENI. V was pared by 0 bases and J by 2 bases, with 7 bases between. This CDR3 is built from 14 residues. DNA of the CDR3: TGTGCCAGCTCACCACCGTCAGCACAAGAGACCCAGTACTTC. Encoded protein: CASSPPSAQETQYF.

The rearrangement joins TRBV9 to TRBJ1-2; D not resolved. The germline V gene has CDR1 SGDLS and CDR2 YYNGEE. The V end was cut by 3 bases, the J end by 4 bases, with 7 bases between. The CDR3 has 12 amino acids. The CDR3 coding sequence is TGTGCCAGCAGCGCGCAAGTCTATGGCTACACCTTC. It codes for CASSAQVYGYTF.

The chain combines TRBV5-4 with TRBJ2-1; 10 bases line up with TRBD1. Germline lookup yields CDR1 SGHNT and CDR2 YYREEE (reference sequence). V shed 4 bases and J 4 bases; nucleotides not matched to a gene: 5. CDR3 size: 15 residues. CDR3 coding DNA: TGTGCCAGCAGCCTCGACAGGGGGCTATACAATGAGCAGTTCTTC. It specifies CASSLDRGLYNEQFF.

V gene TRBV7-6 combines with J gene TRBJ1-4; TRBD1 agrees at 8 bases. With V trimmed by 5 bases and J by 3 bases, 8 bases remained unmatched. CDR1 SGHVS and CDR2 FNYEAQ come from the germline V gene. The length of the CDR3 is 16 residues. The CDR3 loop is CASSVTGGIANEKLFF. The CDR3 bases are TGTGCCAGCAGCGTAACAGGGGGGATAGCTAATGAAAAACTGTTTTTT.

The sample holds a few counts of this clone. V is TRBV2 and J is TRBJ1-4; TRBD1 is a possible D gene (5 bases). V shed 9 bases and J shed 5 bases, with 16 bases lying between them. The germline V gene has CDR1 SNHLY and CDR2 FYNNEI. The CDR3 runs to 14 residues. In DNA form, the CDR3 reads TGTGCCAGTAGAACCGGGGCAATGAATGAAAAACTGTTTTTT. Translated: CASRTGAMNEKLFF.

This chain connects TRBV4-1 to TRBJ2-7; tentative D call: TRBD2 (5 bases). V shed 1 base and J shed 0 bases, with 10 bases lying between them. CDR3 length: 15 residues. Germline V gene sequence: CDR1 MGHRA, CDR2 YSYEKL. As DNA, the CDR3 is TGCGCCAGCAGCCAAGCGTCGGGGAACTCCTACGAGCAGTACTTC. This gives the protein CASSQASGNSYEQYF.

V gene TRBV29-1 combines with J gene TRBJ2-5; D gene ambiguous. The V gene lost 0 bases and the J gene lost 7 bases, with 6 bases spanning the gap. Per germline, CDR1 SQVTM and CDR2 ANQGSEA. This CDR3 comprises 11 residues. The CDR3 loop reads CSVEDLRTQYF. The CDR3 nucleotides read TGCAGCGTTGAAGATCTTAGGACCCAGTACTTC.